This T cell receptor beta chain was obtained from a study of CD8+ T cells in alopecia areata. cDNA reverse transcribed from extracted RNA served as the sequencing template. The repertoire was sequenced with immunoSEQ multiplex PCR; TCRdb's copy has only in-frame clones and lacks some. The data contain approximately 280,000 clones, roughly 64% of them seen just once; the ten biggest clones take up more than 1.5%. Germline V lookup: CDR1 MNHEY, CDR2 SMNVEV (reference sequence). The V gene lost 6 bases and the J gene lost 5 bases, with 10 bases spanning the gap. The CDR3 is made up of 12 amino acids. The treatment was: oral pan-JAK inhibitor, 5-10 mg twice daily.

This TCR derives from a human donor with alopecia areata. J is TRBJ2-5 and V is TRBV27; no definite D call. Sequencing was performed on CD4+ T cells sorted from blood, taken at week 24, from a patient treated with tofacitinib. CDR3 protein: CASRPRDETQYF. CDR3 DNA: TGTGCCAGCAGACCAAGGGATGAGACCCAGTACTTC.